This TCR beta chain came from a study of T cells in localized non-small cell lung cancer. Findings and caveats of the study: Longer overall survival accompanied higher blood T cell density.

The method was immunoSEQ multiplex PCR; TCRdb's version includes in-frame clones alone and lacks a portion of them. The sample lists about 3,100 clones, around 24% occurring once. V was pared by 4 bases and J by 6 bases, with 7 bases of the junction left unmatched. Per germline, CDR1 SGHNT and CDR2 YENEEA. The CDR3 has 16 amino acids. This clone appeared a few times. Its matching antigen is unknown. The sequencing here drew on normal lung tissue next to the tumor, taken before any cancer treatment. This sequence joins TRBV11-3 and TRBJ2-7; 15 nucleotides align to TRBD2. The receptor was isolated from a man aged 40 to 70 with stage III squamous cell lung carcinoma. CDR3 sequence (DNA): TGTGCCAGCAGCTCGGGACTAGCGGGGGGCAGTGGCGAGCAGTACTTC. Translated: CASSSGLAGGSGEQYF.